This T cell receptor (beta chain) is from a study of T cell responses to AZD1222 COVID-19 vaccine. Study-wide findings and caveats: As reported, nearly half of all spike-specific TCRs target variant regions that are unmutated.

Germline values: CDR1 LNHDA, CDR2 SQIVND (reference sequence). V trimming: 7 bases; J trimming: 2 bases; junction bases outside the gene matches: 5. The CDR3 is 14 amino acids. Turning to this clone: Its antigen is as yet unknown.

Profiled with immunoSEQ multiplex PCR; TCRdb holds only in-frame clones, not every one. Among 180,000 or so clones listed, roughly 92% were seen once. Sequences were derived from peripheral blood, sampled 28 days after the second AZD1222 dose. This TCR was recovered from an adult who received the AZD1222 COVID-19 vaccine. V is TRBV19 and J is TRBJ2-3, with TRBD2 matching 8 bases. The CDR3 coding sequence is TGTGCCAGTAAGGGACTAGTCGACACAGATACGCAGTATTTT. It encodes CASKGLVDTDTQYF.